This T cell receptor beta chain is drawn from a study of T cells in Graves' hyperthyroidism and ophthalmopathy. The wider study: It was at initial diagnosis, before any treatment, that peripheral blood was collected. Study-wide results and limits: Expanded thyroid clonotypes (above 0.001) were mostly also found in blood. A model using 13 V-J features told ophthalmopathy apart from stable hyperthyroidism.

Worth noting for this clonotype: The antigen is unknown.

It was uncontrolled infection, other autoimmune disease, pregnancy or lactation that excluded patients. Amplification yielded TCR beta CDR3 regions, with RNA transcripts as the source. With the HTBI primer set, the TCR CDR3 went through a first round of RT-PCR. TCRdb re-called the multiplex PCR reads with MiXCR, one entry per CDR3 protein. Of some 400,000 distinct CDR3 sequences in the sample, roughly 14% were seen once. Germline CDR1 reads MDHEN; CDR2 reads SYDVKM. V lost 4 bases and J 0 bases, leaving 16 bases between the germline ends. The CDR3 runs 18 residues. Material for sequencing was blood. The gene calls are TRBV28 and TRBJ2-6, with D perhaps being TRBD1 or TRBD2 (5 bases each). The sequence was collected from a man younger than 40 with Graves' hyperthyroidism that later progressed to Graves' ophthalmopathy. CDR3 sequence (DNA): TGTGCCAGCAGTTCTGGACCGGGACCCCTCTCTGGGGCCAACGTCCTGACTTTC. Translated, it gives CASSSGPGPLSGANVLTF. Using reference TRBV28 and TRBJ2-6 for the parts outside the CDR3, the full variable domain is DVKVTQSSRYLVKRTGEKVFLECVQDMDHENMFWYRQDPGLGLRLIYFSYDVKMKEKGDIPEGYSVSREKKERFSLILESASTNQTSMYLCASSSGPGPLSGANVLTFGAGSRLTVL.